The 8 T cell receptor beta chains below all came from one sample that was sequenced in a study of CD8 T cells in Susac syndrome (dated by TCRdb to the late 2010s). The library was prepared using the immunoSEQ multiplex PCR assay. RNA was extracted with the RNeasy kit and roughly 0.5 to 1 ug was reverse transcribed using random hexamers. The public reads were run again by TCRdb, first through fastp at Q25 and then through MiXCR, and only productive beta chains were kept. CDR3 protein duplicates are merged, each entry listing the most common genes and DNA. This sample is represented by some 150,000 distinct CDR3 sequences; around 95% of them were singletons. Of the sample, about 0.17% falls within the top ten clones. The sample consisted of CD4+ T cells from PBMCs. These TCRs come from a human donor with Susac syndrome.

V is TRBV5-6 and J is TRBJ2-3; D may be TRBD2 (5 bases). The V and J ends lost 7 bases and 4 bases respectively, with 10 bases between them. Germline CDR1 SGHDT, CDR2 YYEEEE. The CDR3 is made up of 12 amino acids. The CDR3 DNA follows: TGTGCCAGCCTCGGGGTCGCAGATACGCAGTATTTT. Translating it yields CASLGVADTQYF.

This sequence joins TRBV20-1 and TRBJ2-7; 11 bases map to TRBD2. In germline, CDR1 is DFQATT, CDR2 SNEGSKA (reference sequence). The CDR3 runs to 14 residues. The V and J ends lost 3 bases and 6 bases, in that order; junction bases with no gene match: 7. CDR3 region: CSASPLAGAGEQYF. For the CDR3, the DNA is TGCAGTGCTAGCCCACTAGCGGGGGCGGGCGAGCAGTACTTC.

This chain connects TRBV20-1 to TRBJ1-6; TRBD1 matches at 10 bases. The CDR3 extends over 16 amino acids. Germline CDR1 and CDR2: DFQATT and SNEGSKA (reference sequence). V gave up 0 bases and J gave up 10 bases; unmatched junction bases: 9. This chain's CDR3 is CSARESGQGRRSPLHF. For the CDR3, the DNA is TGCAGTGCTAGAGAGTCGGGACAGGGGAGGAGGTCACCCCTCCACTTT.

CDR3 in amino acids: CASTGTDYEQYF. CDR3 sequence (DNA): TGTGCCAGCACCGGGACAGACTACGAGCAGTACTTC. This sequence joins TRBV12-3 or TRBV12-4 and TRBJ2-7; 7 bases fit TRBD1. The V and J ends lost 7 bases and 3 bases, in that order; junction bases with no gene match: 3. The CDR3 has 12 residues.

The chain carries TRBV20-1 and TRBJ2-1, with 7 bases lining up with TRBD2. V lost 4 bases to trimming and J lost 7 bases; unmatched junction nucleotides: 7. Germline values: CDR1 DFQATT, CDR2 SNEGSKA (reference sequence). The CDR3 spans 13 residues. CDR3 DNA: TGCAGTGCTATCCGGACTAGACCAAATGAGCAGTTCTTC. Amino acid sequence: CSAIRTRPNEQFF.

This clonotype has a handful of counts. The V and J genes are TRBV12-3 or TRBV12-4 and TRBJ1-1; D might be TRBD1 (5 bases). The CDR3 spans 14 residues. V dropped 6 bases and J dropped 4 bases, with 15 bases sitting between them. CDR3 sequence reads: CASSPMAGATEAFF. Written as DNA, the CDR3 is TGTGCCAGCAGCCCGATGGCCGGGGCCACTGAAGCTTTCTTT.

V usage is TRBV6-4 and J usage is TRBJ2-3, with D uncertain. V was trimmed by 6 bases and J by 2 bases, leaving 9 bases between them. The V gene's germline CDR1 is MRHNA and CDR2 SNTAGT. This CDR3 contains 13 residues. CDR3: CASSQVFTDTQYF. The CDR3 DNA reads TGTGCCAGCAGCCAGGTCTTCACAGATACGCAGTATTTT.

The chain recombines TRBV12-3 or TRBV12-4 with TRBJ1-1; 7 nucleotides line up with TRBD1. The CDR3 totals 13 residues. The ends lost 10 bases at V and 1 base at J; junction bases unmatched: 6. The CDR3 nucleotides are TGTGCCACTGCTGACAGGGAGAACACTGAAGCTTTCTTT. Its translation is CATADRENTEAFF.